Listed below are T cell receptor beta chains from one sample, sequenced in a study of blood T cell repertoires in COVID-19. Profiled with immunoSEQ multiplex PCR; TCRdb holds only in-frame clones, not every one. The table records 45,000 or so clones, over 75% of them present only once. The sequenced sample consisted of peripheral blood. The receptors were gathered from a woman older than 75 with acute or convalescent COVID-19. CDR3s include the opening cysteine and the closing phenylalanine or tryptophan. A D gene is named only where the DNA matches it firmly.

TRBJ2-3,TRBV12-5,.,CASGLGTTDTQYF
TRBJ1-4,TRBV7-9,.,CASSLVEGTNEKLFF
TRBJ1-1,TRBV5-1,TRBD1,CASSLPGTGGIMNTEAFF
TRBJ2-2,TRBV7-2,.,CASSLGGLGGTGELFF
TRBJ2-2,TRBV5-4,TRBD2,CASSLGAGAIPGRDTGELFF
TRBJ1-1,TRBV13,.,CASSLDRNTEAFF
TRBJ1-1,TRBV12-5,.,CASFYNGQPNTEAFF
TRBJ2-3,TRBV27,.,CASGNQGITDTQYF
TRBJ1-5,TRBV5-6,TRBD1,CASSPTGVASNQPQHF
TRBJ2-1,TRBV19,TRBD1,CASSRNKGDRGGPIPDNEQFF
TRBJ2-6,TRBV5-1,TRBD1,CASSIQWGQGAGANVLTF
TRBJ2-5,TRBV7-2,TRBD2,CASSLGGSGKETQYF
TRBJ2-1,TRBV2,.,CASSDPRDNEQFF
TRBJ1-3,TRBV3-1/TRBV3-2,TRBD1,CASSPGQGASTIYF
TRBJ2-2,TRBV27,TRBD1,CASSFEGAVGELFF
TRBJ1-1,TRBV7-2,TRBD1,CASGGGTGKSRAFF
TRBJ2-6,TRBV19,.,CASSMPGIGANVLTF
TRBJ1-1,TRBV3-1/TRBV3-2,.,CASSRQTYTEAFF
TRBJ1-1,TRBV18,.,CASSPGRVNTEAFF
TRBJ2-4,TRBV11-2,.,CASSLTVAKNIQYF
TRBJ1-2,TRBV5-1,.,CASSLEQGSGYTF
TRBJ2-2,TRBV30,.,CAWSVSRGQGWTGELFF
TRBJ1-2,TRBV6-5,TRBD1,CASSYQSTGLYGYTF
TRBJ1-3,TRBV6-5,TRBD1,CASTPAGGSGNTIYF
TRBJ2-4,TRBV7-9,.,CASRQVGDIQYF
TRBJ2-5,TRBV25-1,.,CASGKGADQETQYF
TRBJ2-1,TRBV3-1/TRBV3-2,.,CASSQGPGNNEQFF
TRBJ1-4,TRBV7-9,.,CASRAPADEKLFF
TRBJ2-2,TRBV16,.,CASSQSVPTTGGLFF
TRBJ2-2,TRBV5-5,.,CASSLGLLNTGELFF
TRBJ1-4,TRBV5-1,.,CASSWGARQANEKLFF
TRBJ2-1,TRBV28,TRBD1,CASSRTGAYNEQFF
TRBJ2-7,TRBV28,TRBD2,CASSLGGLQQYF
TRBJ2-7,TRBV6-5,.,CASSSPGLAGWVEQYF
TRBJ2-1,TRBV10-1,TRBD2,CASSEMGLAGLNEQFF
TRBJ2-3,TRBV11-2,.,CASSSRLLKAGHADTQYF
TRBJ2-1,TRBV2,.,CASKGTTEAGRAPYNEQFF
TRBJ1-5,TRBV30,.,CAWSVQGLTNQPQHF
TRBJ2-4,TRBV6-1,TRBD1,CASSDPGQASADIQYF
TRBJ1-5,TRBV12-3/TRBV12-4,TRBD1,CASRGQAGQPQHF
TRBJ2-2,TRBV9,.,CASRDRKNTGELFF